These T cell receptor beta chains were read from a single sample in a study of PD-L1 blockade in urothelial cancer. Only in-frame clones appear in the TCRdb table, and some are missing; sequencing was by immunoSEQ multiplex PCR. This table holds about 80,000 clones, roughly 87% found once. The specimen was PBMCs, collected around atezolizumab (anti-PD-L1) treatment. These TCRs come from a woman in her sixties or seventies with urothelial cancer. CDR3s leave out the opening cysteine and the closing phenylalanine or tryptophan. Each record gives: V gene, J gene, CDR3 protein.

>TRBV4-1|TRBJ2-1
ASSQTEKGGPVEQF
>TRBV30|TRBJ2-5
AWSPTSGETQY
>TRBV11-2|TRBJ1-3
ASSPRQGVNGNTIY
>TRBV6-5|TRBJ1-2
ASQPGSVGGYT
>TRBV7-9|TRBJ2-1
ASSPVGAGHEQF
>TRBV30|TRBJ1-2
AWSPNYYGYT
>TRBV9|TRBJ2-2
ASSVNIAGEAGELF
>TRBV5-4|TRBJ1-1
ASSPPQGDANTEAF
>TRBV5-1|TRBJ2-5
ASSVLASQETQY
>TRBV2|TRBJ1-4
ASSERGTGTNEKLF
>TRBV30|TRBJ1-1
AWSLGQGASEAF
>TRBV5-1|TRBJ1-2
ASSLATGQGYSGYT
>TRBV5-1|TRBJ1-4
ASSLDRRAEAEKLF
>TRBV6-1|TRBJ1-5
ASCRDTYQPQH
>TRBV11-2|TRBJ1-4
ASSESPNLNEKLF
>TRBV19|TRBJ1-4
ASSTDSRATNEKLF
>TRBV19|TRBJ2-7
ASSGGLAPPGSSYEQY
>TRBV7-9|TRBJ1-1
ASSSTGVTEAF
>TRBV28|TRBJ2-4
ASSLQGQGNAKNIQY
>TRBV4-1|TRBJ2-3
ASSGGTGVYDTQY
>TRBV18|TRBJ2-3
ASSINQESTDTQY
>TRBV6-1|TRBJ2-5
ASSLGQGRETQY
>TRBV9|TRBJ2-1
ASSAPGLLYNEQF
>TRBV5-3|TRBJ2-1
ARSFPGLAGVNEQF
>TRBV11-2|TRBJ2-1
ASSLSGGAYVEQF
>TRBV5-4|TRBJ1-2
ASSSPRENPFSYT
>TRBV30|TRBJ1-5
AWSVSVTNQPQH
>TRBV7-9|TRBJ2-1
ASSSQGQGRPGDEQF
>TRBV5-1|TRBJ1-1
ASSFRQGAEAF
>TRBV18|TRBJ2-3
ASSPRIPGTSGVDTQY
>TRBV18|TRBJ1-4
ASSPGTDEKLF
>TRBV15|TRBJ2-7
ATSRSGNSYEQY
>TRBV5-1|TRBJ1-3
ASSLAGLLRGNTIY
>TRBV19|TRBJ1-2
ASSIGTGGTGYT
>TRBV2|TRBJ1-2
ASSPRGDYGYT
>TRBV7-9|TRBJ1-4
ASSKRRKPGQLNEKLF
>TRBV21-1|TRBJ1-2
ASDHRDRLYGYT
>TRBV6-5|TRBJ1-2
ASSYSDGRDYGYT
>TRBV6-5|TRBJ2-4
ASTEIAKNIQY
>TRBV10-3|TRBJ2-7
AINGAGNHEQY
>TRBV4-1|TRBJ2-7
ASSQAARTSPVYEQY
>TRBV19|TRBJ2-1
ASSMGGASYNEQF